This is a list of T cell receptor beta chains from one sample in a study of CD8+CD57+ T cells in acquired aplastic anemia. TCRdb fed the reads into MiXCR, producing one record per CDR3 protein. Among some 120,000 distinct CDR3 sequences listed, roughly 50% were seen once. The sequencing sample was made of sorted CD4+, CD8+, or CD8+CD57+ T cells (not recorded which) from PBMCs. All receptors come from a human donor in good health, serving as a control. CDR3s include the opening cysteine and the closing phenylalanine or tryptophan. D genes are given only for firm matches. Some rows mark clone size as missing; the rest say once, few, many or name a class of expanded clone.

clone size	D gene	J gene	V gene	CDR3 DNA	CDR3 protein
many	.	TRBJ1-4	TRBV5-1	TGCGCCAGCAGCTTGGGGGGGGCGGAGGATGAAAAACTGTTTTTT	CASSLGGAEDEKLFF
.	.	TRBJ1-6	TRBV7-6	TGTGCCAGCAGCTCCGGGACGACAGGCTCACCCCTCCACTTT	CASSSGTTGSPLHF
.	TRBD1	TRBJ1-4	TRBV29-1	TGCAGCGTTGAATTGGTCAGGGGGTTGGGGACTAATGAAAAACTGTTTTTT	CSVELVRGLGTNEKLFF
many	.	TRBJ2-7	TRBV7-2	TGTGCCAGCAGCCGCCCGGCGCAACAGACCTACGAGCAGTACTTC	CASSRPAQQTYEQYF
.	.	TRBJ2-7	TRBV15	TGTGCCACCAGCAGAGCAGGGGACTCCTACGAGCAGTACTTC	CATSRAGDSYEQYF
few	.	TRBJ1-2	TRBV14	TGTGCCAGCAGCCAAGATCTTCAGTGGGGGCGCGGCTACACCTTC	CASSQDLQWGRGYTF
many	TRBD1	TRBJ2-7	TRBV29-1	TGCAGCGTGGACCAGACAGGGGGAATCGGGCAGTACTTC	CSVDQTGGIGQYF
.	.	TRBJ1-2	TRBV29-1	TGCAGCGTCGAAAGGACAGCTAACTATGGCTACACCTTC	CSVERTANYGYTF
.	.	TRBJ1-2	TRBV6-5	TGTGCCAGCAGTTCCCCCGCCTATGGCTACACCTTC	CASSSPAYGYTF
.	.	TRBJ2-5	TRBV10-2	TGCGCCAGCAGTGAATCCGTGGGGGGAGAGACCCAGTACTTC	CASSESVGGETQYF
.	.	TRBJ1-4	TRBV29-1	TGCAGCGCCCTACGGTGGCCTAATGAAAAACTGTTTTTT	CSALRWPNEKLFF
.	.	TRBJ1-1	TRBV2	TGTGCCAGCAGTGGAAGTTTCCACAAAGGGGACACTGAAGCTTTCTTT	CASSGSFHKGDTEAFF
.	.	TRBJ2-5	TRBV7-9	TGTGCCAGCGGGGGGTGGCGGGGCCGAGAGACCCAGTACTTC	CASGGWRGRETQYF
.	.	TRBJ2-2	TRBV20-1	TGCAGTGCTAGAGGGGGGGCCGGGGAGCTGTTTTTT	CSARGGAGELFF
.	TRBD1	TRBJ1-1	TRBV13	TGTGCCAGCAGCGGTAAGCGACAGGGATCTACTGAAGCTTTCTTT	CASSGKRQGSTEAFF
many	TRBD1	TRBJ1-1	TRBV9	TGTGCCAGCAGCCCAGGTGTTGGGACAGGGAGGTCGAACACTGAAGCTTTCTTT	CASSPGVGTGRSNTEAFF
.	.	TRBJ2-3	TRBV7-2	TGTGCCAGCAGTTTTGGTTCGCCAGATACGCAGTATTTT	CASSFGSPDTQYF
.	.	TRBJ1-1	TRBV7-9	TGTGCCAGCAGCTTAGCTGTGAACACTGGAGCTTTCTTT	CASSLAVNTGAFF
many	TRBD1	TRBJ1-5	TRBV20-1	TGCAGTGCCATGCGGACAGGGCCTTATAGCAATCAGCCCCAGCATTTT	CSAMRTGPYSNQPQHF
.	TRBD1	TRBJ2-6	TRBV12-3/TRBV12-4	TGTGCCAGCAGTTCGGGGACAGGGGGCTCTGGGGCCAACGTCCTGACTTTC	CASSSGTGGSGANVLTF
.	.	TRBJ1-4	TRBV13	TGTGCCAGCAGCTTCGCCCGGGGGCTTAATGAAAAACTGTTTTTT	CASSFARGLNEKLFF
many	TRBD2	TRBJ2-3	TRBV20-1	TGCAGTGGTGGCCTAGCGGGGGGGGTAGATACGCAGTATTTT	CSGGLAGGVDTQYF
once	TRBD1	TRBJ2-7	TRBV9	TGTGCCAGCATGGGACAGGGCTACGAGCAGTACTTC	CASMGQGYEQYF
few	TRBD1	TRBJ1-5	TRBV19	TGTGCCAGTAGCACAGGGGGTAGGGTTCAGCCCCAGCATTTT	CASSTGGRVQPQHF
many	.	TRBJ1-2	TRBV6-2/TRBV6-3	TGTGCCAGCAGTAGGCAGATCTATGGCTACACCTTC	CASSRQIYGYTF
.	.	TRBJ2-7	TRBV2	TGTGCCGCAGGACAGAGCGCCTACGAGCAGCACTTC	CAAGQSAYEQHF
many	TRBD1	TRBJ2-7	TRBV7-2	TGTGCCAGCAGCGTGGGACAGATAGGCTCCTACGAGCAGTACTTC	CASSVGQIGSYEQYF
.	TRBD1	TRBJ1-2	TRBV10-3	TGTGCCATCAGTTCGGGGGTACAGGGGGCCTTTGGCTACACCTTC	CAISSGVQGAFGYTF
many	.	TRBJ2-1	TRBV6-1	TGTGCCAGCAGCCCAGGTACGGGGAGCTCCTACAATGAGCAGTTCTTC	CASSPGTGSSYNEQFF
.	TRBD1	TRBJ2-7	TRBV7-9	TGTGCCAGCAGCAGTTCGACAGGGCGGTACGAGCAGTACTTC	CASSSSTGRYEQYF
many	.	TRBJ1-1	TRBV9	TGTGCCAGCAGCGTCATAACCGGGAGGGCTGAAGCTTTCTTT	CASSVITGRAEAFF
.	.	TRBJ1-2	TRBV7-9	TGTGCCAGCAGCCGTACCCGGGGCTATGGCTACACCTTC	CASSRTRGYGYTF